The rows below give T cell receptor beta chains drawn from one sample of a study of cytomegalovirus exposure and HLA in healthy donors. Data came from immunoSEQ multiplex PCR; TCRdb stores just in-frame clones and leaves some out. The sample carries about 150,000 clones, around a tenth recorded once. Material: PBMCs. These receptors were obtained from a middle-aged man in good health and CMV-seronegative. CDR3s include the opening cysteine and the closing phenylalanine or tryptophan. Fields, in order: clone size, D gene, J gene, CDR3 length, V gene, CDR3 protein, CDR3 DNA. The D gene is left open where the match is weak. Clone size is not always given. Where it is, it says once, few, many or a class for expanded clones.

few TRBD1 TRBJ1-3 16 TRBV6-6 CASSHTSGQGQNTIYF TGTGCCAGCAGTCACACGTCAGGACAGGGACAAAACACCATATATTTT
NA NA TRBJ1-1 13 TRBV5-1 CASSLDPGVEAFF TGCGCCAGCAGCTTGGATCCAGGGGTTGAAGCTTTCTTT
few TRBD2 TRBJ2-1 17 TRBV5-1 CASSPGLAGGTYNEQFF TGCGCCAGCAGCCCGGGACTAGCGGGAGGAACCTACAATGAGCAGTTCTTC
few NA TRBJ1-1 14 TRBV6-5 CASSWGGAETEAFF TGTGCCAGCAGTTGGGGGGGCGCGGAGACTGAAGCTTTCTTT
few TRBD1 TRBJ2-5 16 TRBV5-4 CASSSGRDRSQETQYF TGTGCCAGCAGCTCGGGGCGGGACAGGAGCCAAGAGACCCAGTACTTC
few TRBD2 TRBJ2-1 16 TRBV7-9 CASSLRAGGSYNEQFF TGTGCCAGCAGCTTAAGAGCGGGAGGTTCCTACAATGAGCAGTTCTTC
few TRBD1 TRBJ1-4 15 TRBV9 CASSLLGQGAEKLFF TGTGCCAGCAGCCTCCTCGGACAGGGGGCTGAAAAACTGTTTTTT
few TRBD2 TRBJ2-5 16 TRBV2 CASSVGRGGAVETQYF TGTGCCAGCAGTGTCGGTCGCGGGGGGGCGGTCGAGACCCAGTACTTC
NA NA TRBJ2-7 16 TRBV7-8 CASSPGMRVGWYEQYF TGTGCCAGCAGCCCCGGAATGAGGGTGGGGTGGTACGAGCAGTACTTC
few TRBD2 TRBJ2-1 21 TRBV30 CAWSSYSGLAGGLEWRNEQFF TGTGCCTGGAGTTCATACTCGGGACTAGCGGGGGGGCTGGAGTGGAGAAATGAGCAGTTCTTC
few TRBD2 TRBJ2-4 20 TRBV4-2 CASSQVTLAGGGLAKNIQYF TGTGCCAGCAGCCAAGTTACACTAGCGGGAGGGGGTCTAGCCAAAAACATTCAGTACTTC
NA TRBD2 TRBJ2-5 15 TRBV9 CASSGGTSGSETQYF TGTGCCAGCAGCGGGGGGACTAGCGGGAGTGAGACCCAGTACTTC
few TRBD2 TRBJ2-3 18 TRBV27 CASSSPNLAGGRTDTQYF TGTGCCAGCAGTTCCCCGAATTTAGCGGGGGGACGCACAGATACGCAGTATTTT
NA NA TRBJ2-5 14 TRBV27 CASRGLLMGETQYF TGTGCCAGCAGGGGACTCCTAATGGGGGAGACCCAGTACTTC
NA TRBD1 TRBJ1-2 16 TRBV6-6 CASSTGTGAANYGYTF TGTGCCAGCAGTACCGGGACAGGGGCCGCTAACTATGGCTACACCTTC
NA NA TRBJ1-6 15 TRBV14 CASSLRQPVSSPLHF TGTGCCAGCAGCCTGCGACAGCCCGTTAGTTCACCCCTCCACTTT
few TRBD1 TRBJ1-1 16 TRBV5-6 CASSLTPGGLNTEAFF TGTGCCAGCAGCTTGACTCCAGGGGGCTTGAACACTGAAGCTTTCTTT
NA TRBD1 TRBJ1-4 16 TRBV28 CASSSRSTGGSEKLFF TGTGCCAGCAGTTCCCGATCCACAGGGGGCAGTGAAAAACTGTTTTTT
few TRBD1 TRBJ1-1 13 TRBV19 CASSHRGNTEAFF TGTGCCAGTAGTCACAGGGGGAACACTGAAGCTTTCTTT
NA NA TRBJ2-4 13 TRBV7-9 CASSLVGRNIQYF TGTGCCAGCAGCTTAGTGGGGAGGAACATTCAGTACTTC
NA NA TRBJ1-1 14 TRBV29-1 CSVLPDSRNTEAFF TGCAGCGTCCTTCCGGACAGTAGGAACACTGAAGCTTTCTTT
few TRBD2 TRBJ2-7 18 TRBV18 CASSLRLAGGPVAYEQYF TGTGCCAGCTCCCTCCGACTAGCGGGAGGGCCGGTAGCCTACGAGCAGTACTTC
NA TRBD2 TRBJ2-3 14 TRBV6-6 CASRRTSGSDTQYF TGTGCCAGCAGGAGGACTAGCGGGAGCGATACGCAGTATTTT
NA NA TRBJ2-1 11 TRBV20-1 CSATLFDEQFF TGCAGTGCGACATTGTTCGATGAGCAGTTCTTC
few NA TRBJ2-3 15 TRBV9 CASSVVGAGGDTQYF TGTGCCAGCAGCGTAGTCGGGGCAGGGGGGGATACGCAGTATTTT
NA TRBD2 TRBJ2-1 17 TRBV13 CASSLKRSGLADNEQFF TGTGCCAGCAGCCTCAAAAGGTCCGGACTAGCGGACAATGAGCAGTTCTTC
few TRBD1 TRBJ1-5 14 TRBV28 CASSPGTDSQPQHF TGTGCCAGCAGCCCCGGGACAGACAGTCAGCCCCAGCATTTT
few NA TRBJ1-3 14 TRBV30 CAWRRTNSGNTIYF TGTGCCTGGAGACGGACTAATTCTGGAAACACCATATATTTT
few NA TRBJ2-5 13 TRBV7-2 CASSLGHKETQYF TGTGCCAGCAGCCTGGGACATAAAGAGACCCAGTACTTC
NA TRBD1 TRBJ1-1 14 TRBV2 CASSEGGGFTEAFF TGTGCCAGCAGTGAAGGAGGGGGCTTCACTGAAGCTTTCTTT
few NA TRBJ2-7 13 TRBV5-8 CASRSRGAYEQYF TGTGCCAGCAGATCCAGGGGGGCATACGAGCAGTACTTC
few TRBD2 TRBJ2-3 18 TRBV5-1 CASSPDEGTSGKSDTQYF TGCGCCAGCAGCCCAGATGAAGGGACTAGCGGGAAATCGGATACGCAGTATTTT
NA TRBD1 TRBJ1-5 13 TRBV6-1 CASSETGEVPQHF TGTGCCAGCAGTGAGACAGGGGAAGTGCCCCAGCATTTT
few TRBD1 TRBJ2-5 14 TRBV5-6 CASSPTGTQETQYF TGTGCCAGCAGCCCGACAGGGACCCAAGAGACCCAGTACTTC